This is a list of T cell receptor beta chains from one sample in a study of T cell responses to AZD1222 COVID-19 vaccine. Produced via immunoSEQ multiplex PCR; TCRdb's table is partial and in-frame only. The repertoire holds some 160,000 clones, with roughly 93% as singletons. Sample: peripheral blood, taken on day 0 of AZD1222 vaccination. These TCRs come from an adult in good health. CDR3s include the opening cysteine and the closing phenylalanine or tryptophan. D genes are given only for firm matches. The size entry is marked missing in some rows and otherwise reads once, few, many or a size class.

CDR3nt	CDR3aa	abundance	v_gene	j_gene	d_gene
TGCGCCAGCAGCCCCCTGCCGGGGGGGGTAGAGACCCAGTACTTC	CASSPLPGGVETQYF	.	TRBV5-1	TRBJ2-5	TRBD2
TGTGCCAGCAGCTATAACCACGGGACGAATGGCTACACCTTC	CASSYNHGTNGYTF	.	TRBV6-5	TRBJ1-2	.
TGTGCCAGCAGGACCGGGACTAGGGTAGATACGCAGTATTTT	CASRTGTRVDTQYF	.	TRBV5-4	TRBJ2-3	TRBD2
TGTGCCAGCAGACGAATGAACACTGAAGCTTTCTTT	CASRRMNTEAFF	.	TRBV6-5	TRBJ1-1	.
TGTGCCACCAGCAGAGATTCGGGACAGTCCTACGAGCAGTACTTC	CATSRDSGQSYEQYF	.	TRBV15	TRBJ2-7	TRBD1
TGTGCCAGCCATCCCCGGGAGGGTAACTATGGCTACACCTTC	CASHPREGNYGYTF	.	TRBV27	TRBJ1-2	.
TGTGCCAGCAGTTACTCGATGGGGGGCTCCGGGGAAAAACTGTTTTTT	CASSYSMGGSGEKLFF	once	TRBV6-5	TRBJ1-4	.
TGTGCCAGCAGCCGGAGCGGGACTAGCGGGGCCAGAACCTACAATGAGCAGTTCTTC	CASSRSGTSGARTYNEQFF	.	TRBV7-3	TRBJ2-1	TRBD2
TGTGCCAGCAGTTTGATGGACTTGAAAACCGGAAACACCATATATTTT	CASSLMDLKTGNTIYF	.	TRBV6-5	TRBJ1-3	.
TGTGCCAGCAGTTCAATAACTAGCGGGGGGCTCAGGGACACCGGGGAGCTGTTTTTT	CASSSITSGGLRDTGELFF	.	TRBV27	TRBJ2-2	TRBD2
TGTGCCAGCAGAGGGAGAATCGGCACAGATACGCAGTATTTT	CASRGRIGTDTQYF	.	TRBV7-2	TRBJ2-3	.
TGTGCCAGCAGCGTAGGACAAGGGTCAGACACTGAAGCTTTCTTT	CASSVGQGSDTEAFF	once	TRBV9	TRBJ1-1	.
TGTGCCAGCAGTTATGGTGGGACTCCTAACTATGGCTACACCTTC	CASSYGGTPNYGYTF	.	TRBV6-2/TRBV6-3	TRBJ1-2	.
TGTGCCAGCAGCTCCAGGGTTTACTATGGCTACACCTTC	CASSSRVYYGYTF	.	TRBV5-6	TRBJ1-2	.
TGTGCCAGCAGTTACGTTATGGGGGGCACTGAAGCTTTCTTT	CASSYVMGGTEAFF	.	TRBV6-2/TRBV6-3	TRBJ1-1	.
TGTGCCAGCTCACCCCTGGCTCGCTACGAGCAGTACTTC	CASSPLARYEQYF	.	TRBV18	TRBJ2-7	.
TGCGCCAGCAGCCAGGTTGGACAGGGTCTGGTTGGCTACACCTTC	CASSQVGQGLVGYTF	.	TRBV4-1	TRBJ1-2	TRBD1
TGTGCCAGTAGTATCCGTGGGACAGACTATCCGGCCAAAAACATTCAGTACTTC	CASSIRGTDYPAKNIQYF	.	TRBV19	TRBJ2-4	TRBD1
TGTGCCAGCAGCTTAGCGTTAAAGGGGGACAAAGGATTCACTGAAGCTTTCTTT	CASSLALKGDKGFTEAFF	once	TRBV7-6	TRBJ1-1	.
TGTGCCAGCAGTTCCACACGGACAGCTTATGGCTACACCTTC	CASSSTRTAYGYTF	few	TRBV27	TRBJ1-2	.
TGTGCCAGCAGCTCCACGGGAAGCACAGATACGCAGTATTTT	CASSSTGSTDTQYF	.	TRBV7-2	TRBJ2-3	.
TGTGCCAGCAGGATGACAGGGGGTCTCTACGAGCAGTACTTC	CASRMTGGLYEQYF	.	TRBV2	TRBJ2-7	TRBD1
TGTGCCAGCAGACGACAGGGGAACACTGAAGCTTTCTTT	CASRRQGNTEAFF	.	TRBV6-5	TRBJ1-1	TRBD1
TGTGCCAGCAGCTTAGGGACAGCGAACACCGGGGAGCTGTTTTTT	CASSLGTANTGELFF	.	TRBV7-6	TRBJ2-2	.
TGTGCCAGCAGCTTGGGAGCGAACACTGAAGCTTTCTTT	CASSLGANTEAFF	.	TRBV5-6	TRBJ1-1	.
TGTGCCAGCAGTGAGGGGCGGCGAGAGACCCAGTACTTC	CASSEGRRETQYF	.	TRBV6-1	TRBJ2-5	.
TGTGCCAGCTCGACGGTTAGGTTTTACGAGCAGTACTTC	CASSTVRFYEQYF	.	TRBV28	TRBJ2-7	.